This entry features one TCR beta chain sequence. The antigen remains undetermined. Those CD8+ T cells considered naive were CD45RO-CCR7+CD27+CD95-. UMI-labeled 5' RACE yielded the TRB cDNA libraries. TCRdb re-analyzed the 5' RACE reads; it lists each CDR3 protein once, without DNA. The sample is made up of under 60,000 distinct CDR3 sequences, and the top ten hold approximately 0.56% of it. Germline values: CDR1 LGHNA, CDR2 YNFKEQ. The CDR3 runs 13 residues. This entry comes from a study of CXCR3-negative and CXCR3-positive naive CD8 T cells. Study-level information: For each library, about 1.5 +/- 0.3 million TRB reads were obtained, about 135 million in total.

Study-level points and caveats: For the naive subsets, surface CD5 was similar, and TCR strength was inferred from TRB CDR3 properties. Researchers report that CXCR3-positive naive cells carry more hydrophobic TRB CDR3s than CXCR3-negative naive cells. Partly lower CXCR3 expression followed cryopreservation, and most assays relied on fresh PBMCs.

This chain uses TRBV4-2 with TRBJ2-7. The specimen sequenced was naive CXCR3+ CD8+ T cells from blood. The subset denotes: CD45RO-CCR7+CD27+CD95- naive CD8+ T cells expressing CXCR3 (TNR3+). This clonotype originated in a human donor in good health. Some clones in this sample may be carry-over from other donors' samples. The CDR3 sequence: CASSPQTDYEQYF.